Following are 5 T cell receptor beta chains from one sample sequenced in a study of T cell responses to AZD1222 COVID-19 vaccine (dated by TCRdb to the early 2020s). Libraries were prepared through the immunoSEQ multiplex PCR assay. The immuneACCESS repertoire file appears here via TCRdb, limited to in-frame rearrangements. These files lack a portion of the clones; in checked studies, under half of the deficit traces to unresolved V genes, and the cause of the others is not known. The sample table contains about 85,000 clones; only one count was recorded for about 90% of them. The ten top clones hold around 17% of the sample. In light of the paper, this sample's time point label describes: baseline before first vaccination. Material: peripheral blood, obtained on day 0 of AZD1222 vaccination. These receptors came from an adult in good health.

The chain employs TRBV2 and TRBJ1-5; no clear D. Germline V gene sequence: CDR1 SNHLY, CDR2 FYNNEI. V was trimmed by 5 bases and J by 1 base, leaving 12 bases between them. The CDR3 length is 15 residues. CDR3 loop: CASSPLTQSNQPQHF. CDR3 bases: TGTGCCAGCAGTCCCCTAACCCAGAGCAATCAGCCCCAGCATTTT. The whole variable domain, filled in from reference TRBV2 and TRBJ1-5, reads EPEVTQTPSHQVTQMGQEVILRCVPISNHLYFYWYRQILGQKVEFLVSFYNNEISEKSEIFDDQFSVERPDGSNFTLKIRSTKLEDSAMYFCASSPLTQSNQPQHFGDGTRLSIL.

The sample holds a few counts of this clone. CDR3 nucleotide sequence: TGTGCCTGGCAATGGGGGGGTGGAAATTCACCCCTCCACTTT. Its protein is CAWQWGGGNSPLHF. This chain joins TRBV30 and TRBJ1-6, with D possibly matching TRBD1 (5 bases). Trimming stripped 5 bases from V and 7 bases from J, with 15 bases between. Germline assignment: CDR1 GTSNPN and CDR2 SVGIG (reference sequence). CDR3 length: 14 amino acids.

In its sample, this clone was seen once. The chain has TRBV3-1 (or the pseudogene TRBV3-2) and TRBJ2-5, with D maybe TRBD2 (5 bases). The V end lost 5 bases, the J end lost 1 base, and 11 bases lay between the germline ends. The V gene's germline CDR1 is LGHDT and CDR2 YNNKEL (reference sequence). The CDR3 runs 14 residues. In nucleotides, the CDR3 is TGTGCCAGCAGCTCTCGGACTTTCCAAGAGACCCAGTACTTC. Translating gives CASSSRTFQETQYF.

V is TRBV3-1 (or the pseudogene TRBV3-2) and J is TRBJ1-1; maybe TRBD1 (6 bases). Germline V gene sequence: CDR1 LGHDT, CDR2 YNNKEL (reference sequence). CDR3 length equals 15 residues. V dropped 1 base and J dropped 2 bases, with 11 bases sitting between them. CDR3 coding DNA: TGTGCCAGCAGCCAAGGGACAGACCGAAACACTGAAGCTTTCTTT. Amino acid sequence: CASSQGTDRNTEAFF.

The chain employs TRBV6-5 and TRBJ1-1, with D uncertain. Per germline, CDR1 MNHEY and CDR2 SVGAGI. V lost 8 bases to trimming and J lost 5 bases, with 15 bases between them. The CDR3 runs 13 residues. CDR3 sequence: CASLYGVSTEAFF. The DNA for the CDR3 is TGTGCCAGCCTTTACGGGGTGTCGACTGAAGCTTTCTTT.